This T cell receptor beta chain was captured in a study of OX40 agonist ivuxolimab in advanced cancers. The overall study: Patients in dose escalation had liver, melanoma, kidney or head and neck cancers.

General observations from the study: Expanded clones belonging to CD8+ T cells outnumbered, on average, those of CD4+. Nonresponders, in some cases, also had low normalized T-cell clonal expansion. The antigen specificity of the peripheral T cells (those that were expanded) was not determined.

Trimming took off 3 bases at V and 2 bases at J, with 20 bases between the two ends. The CDR3 consists of 17 residues. CDR1 and CDR2 (germline): SGHAT, FQNNGV. Points on this clone: Its antigen is not identified.

The protocol was immunoSEQ multiplex PCR, while the TCRdb copy is restricted to in-frame clones and leaves out a portion. The sample includes 35,000 to 45,000 clones, roughly 80% of them seen just once. The chain links TRBV11-2 to TRBJ2-7; D could derive from TRBD1 or TRBD2 (5 bases each). The sample in question was CD4+ or CD8+ T cells sorted from blood, obtained in a trial of the OX40 agonist ivuxolimab. The clonotype originates from an adult with an advanced solid tumor such as melanoma, head and neck, liver or kidney cancer. The CDR3 DNA reads TGTGCCAGCAGCTTCAACGGGGTTTGGCAGGGTCCCTACGAGCAGTACTTC. Protein: CASSFNGVWQGPYEQYF.